These 12 T cell receptor beta chains were sequenced from one sample in a study of T cell repertoires in cytomegalovirus infection. TCRdb recomputed calls from the reads with MiXCR, one row per CDR3 protein. This sample has about 230,000 distinct CDR3 sequences; under 25% occur once, and the top ten carry over 15%. Sequencing was performed on CD8+ T cells from PBMCs. The receptor source for this set is a human donor in good health (CMV status not recorded). Some clones in this sample may be carry-over from other donors' samples.

The V gene is TRBV7-3, the J gene TRBJ1-6, with 12 bases lining up with TRBD1. This CDR3 has 16 amino acids. CDR1 is SGHTA, CDR2 FQGTGA, per germline. Trimming cost V 5 bases and J 7 bases; bases outside gene matches: 6. CDR3 protein: CASSILGTGGNSPLHF. The CDR3 coding sequence is TGTGCCAGCAGCATACTCGGGACAGGGGGCAATTCACCCCTCCACTTT.

The CDR3 nucleotides are TGTGCCAGCAGTGATCGCTCAGGTCAAGAGACCCAGTACTTC. It is translated as CASSDRSGQETQYF. The V and J genes are TRBV2 and TRBJ2-5; D unresolved. The germline V gene has CDR1 SNHLY and CDR2 FYNNEI. CDR3 size: 14 residues. Trimming removed 3 bases from V and 2 bases from J, with 10 bases in between.

Worth noting for this clonotype: This may stem from a read error, because a much larger clone lies one nucleotide away. V is TRBV11-2 and J is TRBJ2-2; no firm D call. The CDR3 covers 12 residues. In germline, CDR1 is SGHAT, CDR2 FQNNGV. In DNA form, the CDR3 reads TGTGCCAGCGATACGACGGCCGGGCAGCTGTTTTTT. Translation: CASDTTAGQLFF.

This clonotype has just a few counts. The chain recombines TRBV12-3 or TRBV12-4 with TRBJ2-7, with 8 bases lining up with TRBD1. The CDR3 totals 18 residues. V was pared by 4 bases and J by 5 bases, with 19 bases of the junction left unmatched. The CDR3 bases are TGTGCCAGCAGTTCTCCACTTAAACAGGGGGTGAAAAGAAACGAGCAGTACTTC. It yields the protein CASSSPLKQGVKRNEQYF.

The chain carries TRBV7-6 and TRBJ2-1, with 7 bases lining up with TRBD2. This CDR3 has 17 amino acids. Germline V gene sequence: CDR1 SGHVS, CDR2 FNYEAQ. Trimming took 5 bases from V and 8 from J; bases not matched to a gene: 18. The CDR3 coding sequence is TGTGCCAGCAGCCGCCTATCGGGGGGACGTTCGAACGATGAGCAGTTCTTC. Translation: CASSRLSGGRSNDEQFF.

In this sample, this clonotype turned up a few times. The chain combines TRBV2 with TRBJ2-5; D assignment may be TRBD1 or TRBD2 (5 bases each). V shed 2 bases and J shed 4 bases, with 17 bases lying between them. The CDR3 runs to 16 residues. Germline lookup yields CDR1 SNHLY and CDR2 FYNNEI. Written as DNA, the CDR3 is TGTGCCAGCAGTGAATTTGGTTGGGGGTCATCAGAGACCCAGTACTTC. This codes for CASSEFGWGSSETQYF.

This clonotype was counted at least ten times. V is TRBV29-1 and J is TRBJ2-1, with 13 bases that match TRBD2. Germline CDR1 SQVTM, CDR2 ANQGSEA. This CDR3 is built from 14 residues. V shed 6 bases and J 4 bases; nucleotides not matched to a gene: 3. This CDR3 reads CSVRLAGGYNEQFF. CDR3 DNA sequence: TGCAGCGTGAGACTAGCGGGGGGTTACAATGAGCAGTTCTTC.

The table lists this clonotype with a few counts. The chain couples TRBV29-1 to TRBJ2-7; the D gene is possibly TRBD2 (5 bases). The germline CDR1 and CDR2 sequences are SQVTM and ANQGSEA. Trimming removed 3 bases at V and 3 bases at J, with 12 bases between. This CDR3 comprises 13 residues. The CDR3 protein is CSVDLAGNYEQYF. CDR3 DNA sequence: TGCAGCGTTGACCTAGCAGGCAACTACGAGCAGTACTTC.

There are many counts of this clonotype. The chain links TRBV12-3 or TRBV12-4 to TRBJ2-5, with D perhaps being TRBD1 or TRBD2 (6 bases each). The CDR3 covers 15 residues. V shed 4 bases and J shed 2 bases, with 14 bases lying between them. CDR3 bases: TGTGCCAGCAGTTCCCCGGGGGCCGAACAAGAGACCCAGTACTTC. Translating it yields CASSSPGAEQETQYF.

This chain uses TRBV29-1 with TRBJ1-1; D perhaps matches TRBD1 (5 bases). This CDR3 has 13 residues. V was cut by 7 bases and J by 1 base, with 13 bases left in between. Germline V gene data show CDR1 as SQVTM and CDR2 as ANQGSEA. The CDR3 region is CSAWDGTNTEAFF. The CDR3, as DNA: TGCAGCGCGTGGGACGGAACGAACACTGAAGCTTTCTTT.

This clonotype was counted at least ten times. V gene TRBV7-6 combines with J gene TRBJ2-3, with a weak D call TRBD1 (5 bases). The germline V and J ends were trimmed by 3 bases and 0 bases, with 10 bases remaining between them. CDR1 is SGHVS, CDR2 FNYEAQ, per germline. CDR3 size: 15 residues. In DNA, the CDR3 is TGTGCCAGCAGCTTCGCGCAGGGCAGCACAGATACGCAGTATTTT. Its protein product is CASSFAQGSTDTQYF.

CDR3 sequence: CASSWRESSYNEQFF. The CDR3 nucleotides are TGCGCCAGCAGCTGGAGGGAGAGCTCCTACAATGAGCAGTTCTTC. The V call is TRBV5-1, the J call TRBJ2-1, with a weak D call TRBD2 (6 bases). The CDR3 is 15 residues long. Germline V gene data show CDR1 as SGHRS and CDR2 as YFSETQ. The ends were cut back, 3 bases at V and 0 bases at J, with 10 bases in the middle. Together with reference TRBV5-1 and TRBJ2-1, the CDR3 gives the full variable domain: KAGVTQTPRYLIKTRGQQVTLSCSPISGHRSVSWYQQTPGQGLQFLFEYFSETQRNKGNFPGRFSGRQFSNSRSEMNVSTLELGDSALYLCASSWRESSYNEQFFGPGTRLTVL.